This TCR beta chain is from a study of T-cell memory formation after mild COVID-19 (dated by TCRdb to 2020 to 2022). Notes on the research overall: Most TCR sequence clusters were specific to one of the two donors. The cohort comprised two young, previously healthy adult volunteers, one female and one male. T-cell clones expanding and contracting after mild COVID-19 in a couple of donors were tracked by longitudinal TCRalpha and TCRbeta repertoire sequencing.

The CDR3 measures 13 amino acids from cysteine to phenylalanine. The entry retains the CDR3 DNA only, 39 bases that are in frame from base 1. CDR1 and CDR2 were assigned from the germline V gene as SGHTA and FQGNSA. Between the V and J ends, shortened by 5 bases and 6 bases respectively, the junction contains 12 bases. PBMCs were isolated by Ficoll-Paque density gradient centrifugation. The paper's findings and limits, for the study overall: Only a couple of mild cases were covered by the study, and larger cohorts that include severe cases with pre-infection samples were considered necessary. Whether the second-wave clones peaking on day 37 were SARS-CoV-2 specific was not confirmed. Contracting CD4+ clones were located mainly in the CM and EM memory subsets, whereas CD8+ clones were found to be enriched in EMRA. Some responding clones were detected in pre-infection memory, suggesting pre-existing cross-reactive memory T cells joined the SARS-CoV-2 response. From day 15 to 85, contracting clones showed balanced CD4/CD8 phenotypes, whereas a second wave of clones that expanded from day 15 to 37 leaned towards CD4+.

Sequencing used an Illumina NovaSeq 6000. cDNA libraries for TCRalpha and TCRbeta were prepared by 5'RACE using constant-segment primers, with sample barcodes and unique molecular identifiers added. Trizol reagent was used to extract RNA from every sample. The libraries were amplified in two PCR steps, and the second step added a second sample barcode and Illumina TruSeq adapters. Sequencing of the libraries was done on an Illumina NovaSeq, producing 2 x 150 bp paired-end reads. Turning to the authors' computational methods: The reads were demultiplexed and collapsed into UMI-guided consensus sequences using migec v1.2.7. With mixcr v2.1.11, UMI consensuses were aligned to TRA and TRB V and J templates and assembled into clonotypes. A clonotype was counted as expanded or contracted only if both edgeR and NoisET called the change significant, with noise models trained on biological replicates. For edgeR calls, the thresholds were a false discovery rate-adjusted p below 0.01 and a log2 fold-change of 1. As an exploratory analysis of dynamics, max-normalized trajectories of the 1000 most abundant clonotypes were examined by PCA with hierarchical clustering. Separately sequenced CD4+ and CD8+ repertoires were used to assign the CD4 or CD8 phenotype of responding clones. TCRdb passed the public sequencing reads through fastp at Q25 and MiXCR, retaining productive beta sequences. Every CDR3 protein is listed once, alongside the most common genes and DNA of its rows. The V and J calls were not made by the authors but by TCRdb's processing. A total of 180,000 or so distinct CDR3 sequences appear in this sample, 9.5% to 13% of them only once. The top ten clonotypes cover roughly 3.8% of the sample.

Only a few counts were recorded for this clonotype. Its target antigen remains unknown. No qualities accompany the bases; no much larger clone lies one base away. The sequence links TRBV7-2 to TRBJ2-3, with the D gene not clear enough to name. The sample taken for sequencing was PBMCs or a T cell subset sorted from them (not recorded which). This clonotype was obtained from a man in his late teens or twenties who had mild COVID-19 (a few samples of this study predate the infection). The sample titles of this study are shuffled in the database, so cell type and time point are left out; the donor was told from shared clones. The DNA sequence is given as TGTGCCAGCAGCCCATTGCTCCCGGATACGCAGTATTTT. Its protein reads: CASSPLLPDTQYF.